These 9 T cell receptor beta chains originate from one sample sequenced in a study of cytomegalovirus exposure and HLA in healthy donors. Amplification used 60 Vbeta primers and 13 Jbeta primers. Clones were read by immunoSEQ multiplex PCR, and TCRdb kept only the in-frame ones, dropping some. In the table there are about 140,000 clones, roughly 79% of which are singletons. Sequencing was done on a sample of PBMCs. These TCRs come from a man aged 25-45 years in good health and CMV-seropositive.

J is TRBJ2-7 and V is TRBV28; a possible D gene is TRBD1 (6 bases). CDR1 is MDHEN and CDR2 is SYDVKM in the germline V gene. This CDR3 spans 14 amino acids. The V and J ends lost 6 bases and 3 bases respectively, with 15 bases between them. CDR3: CASSSHDRIYEQYF. The CDR3 coding sequence is TGTGCCAGCAGCTCTCACGACAGGATCTACGAGCAGTACTTC.

This clone showed up just a few times. The gene calls are TRBV4-1 and TRBJ1-2; the D is unclear. V was clipped by 2 bases and J by 7 bases, with 8 bases between them. CDR3 length: 12 residues. The V gene's germline CDR1 is MGHRA and CDR2 YSYEKL. CDR3: CASSQSNSGYTF. CDR3 nucleotides: TGCGCCAGCAGCCAATCGAACAGTGGCTACACCTTC.

V and J are TRBV7-9 and TRBJ2-5; 8 bases fit TRBD2. The ends lost 7 bases at V and 7 bases at J; junction bases unmatched: 11. The CDR3 consists of 14 residues. Per germline, CDR1 SEHNR and CDR2 FQNEAQ (reference sequence). This chain's CDR3 is CASTISGGKGTQYF. CDR3 in DNA: TGTGCCAGCACAATAAGCGGGGGCAAAGGGACCCAGTACTTC.

The rearrangement joins TRBV6-5 to TRBJ2-5; a possible D gene is TRBD1 (5 bases). The J call may be mistaken, given a closer DNA end match to TRBJ2-7. From germline, CDR1 is MNHEY and CDR2 SVGAGI. The CDR3 runs 15 residues. This CDR3 is CASSPSRALSYEQYF. CDR3 sequence (DNA): TGTGCCAGCAGCCCAAGCAGGGCACTATCCTACGAGCAGTACTTC.

The chain couples TRBV7-9 to TRBJ1-1; D is possibly TRBD1 (5 bases). With 5 bases removed from V and 5 bases from J, the gap between germline ends came to 27 bases. Germline assignment: CDR1 SEHNR and CDR2 FQNEAQ (reference sequence). The CDR3 contains 18 residues. CDR3 sequence: CASSKRQMPSVKMTEAFF. CDR3 nucleotide sequence: TGTGCCAGCAGCAAAAGACAGATGCCATCAGTGAAAATGACTGAAGCTTTCTTT.

The gene calls are TRBV12-5 and TRBJ2-3, with 8 positions matching TRBD2. Per germline, CDR1 LGHNT and CDR2 FRNRAP. The CDR3 is 16 amino acids. J was trimmed by 0 bases and V by 2 bases; bases with no gene match: 4. The CDR3 sequence is CASGLTSGPSTDTQYF. As DNA, the CDR3 is TGTGCTAGTGGTTTGACTAGCGGCCCTAGCACAGATACGCAGTATTTT.

The count of this clone is one. This chain uses TRBV27 with TRBJ2-3, with 7 bases that match TRBD2. V was clipped by 5 bases and J by 4 bases; unmatched bases: 12. CDR1 and CDR2 from the germline V gene are MNHEY and SMNVEV (reference sequence). This CDR3 is built from 16 residues. DNA of the CDR3: TGTGCCAGCAGTCCCAAACTCGGGGGGAAGTCAGATACGCAGTATTTT. This gives the protein CASSPKLGGKSDTQYF.

The chain carries TRBV30 and TRBJ1-2; D is ambiguous. CDR1 is GTSNPN and CDR2 is SVGIG in the germline V gene (reference sequence). The CDR3 sequence is 13 residues long. The V end lost 5 bases, the J end lost 6 bases, and 16 bases lay between the germline ends. CDR3 coding DNA: TGTGCCTGGTCCACCGAAGGGAGGAATGGCTACACCTTC. Translated, it gives CAWSTEGRNGYTF.

The chain uses TRBV6-1 and TRBJ1-5; 8 nucleotides line up with TRBD1. In germline, CDR1 is MNHNS, CDR2 SASEGT. V lost 1 base to trimming and J lost 4 bases; unmatched junction nucleotides: 6. The CDR3 spans 16 residues. The CDR3 sequence is CASSEEVTGVNQPQHF. The CDR3 DNA is TGTGCCAGCAGTGAAGAAGTGACAGGGGTAAATCAGCCCCAGCATTTT.